The T cell receptor (beta chain) under discussion was sequenced for a study of beta chain features in type 1 diabetes. General study points: TCRB CDR3s from Type 1 diabetes patients were moderately but significantly shorter in all four CD4+ subsets.

Notes on this clone: Its antigen is not identified.

CDR3 length: 15 amino acids. With V trimmed by 4 bases and J by 2 bases, 6 bases remained unmatched. The germline V gene has CDR1 MDHEN and CDR2 SYDVKM. The entirety of the isolated RNA underwent reverse transcription, so expressed TCRB transcripts were sequenced. The table came from immunoSEQ multiplex PCR; TCRdb's copy has only in-frame clones and leaves some out. The sample includes 35,000 to 50,000 clones, 50% of them seen just once. This sequence originates from a young woman in good health. The chain has TRBV28 and TRBJ2-5; 8 bases line up with TRBD2. The sequencing sample was made of stem cell memory CD4+ T cells from blood. CDR3 in amino acids: CASSSPGGVQETQYF. The CDR3 nucleotides are TGTGCCAGCAGTTCCCCGGGGGGGGTTCAAGAGACCCAGTACTTC.